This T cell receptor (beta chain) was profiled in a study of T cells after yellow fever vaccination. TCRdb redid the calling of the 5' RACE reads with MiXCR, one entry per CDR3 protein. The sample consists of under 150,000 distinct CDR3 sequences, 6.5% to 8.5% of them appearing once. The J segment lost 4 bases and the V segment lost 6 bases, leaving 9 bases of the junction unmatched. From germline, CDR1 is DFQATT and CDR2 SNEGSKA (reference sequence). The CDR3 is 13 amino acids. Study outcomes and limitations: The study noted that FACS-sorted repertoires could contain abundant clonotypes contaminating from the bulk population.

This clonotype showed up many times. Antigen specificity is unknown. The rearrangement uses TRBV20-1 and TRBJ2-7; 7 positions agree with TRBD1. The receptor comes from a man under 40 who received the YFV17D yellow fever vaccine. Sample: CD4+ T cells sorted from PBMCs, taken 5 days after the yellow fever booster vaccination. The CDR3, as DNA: TGCAGTGCCCGCCCGGGACAGAATTACGAGCAGTACTTC. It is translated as CSARPGQNYEQYF.